What follows are 26 T cell receptor beta chains derived from one specimen sequenced in a study of radiotherapy plus CTLA-4 blockade in lung cancer. TCRdb keeps only in-frame clones here, not all; method: immunoSEQ multiplex PCR. The sample has approximately 100,000 clones, roughly 80% seen once; the top ten hold 3.4%. The specimen was peripheral blood, collected from a patient treated with radiotherapy plus ipilimumab. Source of these receptors: a human donor with non-small cell lung cancer who had a partial response to radiotherapy plus ipilimumab.

This clone was counted a single time. J is TRBJ2-6 and V is TRBV19; D not certain. Germline V gene data show CDR1 as LNHDA and CDR2 as SQIVND (reference sequence). CDR3 length: 16 amino acids. Trimming left V 7 bases short and J 4 bases short, with 17 bases between. CDR3 in amino acids: CASNPSDTAGANVLTF. The CDR3 region has the DNA TGTGCCAGTAATCCTTCTGACACAGCAGGGGCCAACGTCCTGACTTTC. Variable domain in full (rest from reference TRBV19 and TRBJ2-6): DGGITQSPKYLFRKEGQNVTLSCEQNLNHDAMYWYRQDPGQGLRLIYYSQIVNDFQKGDIAEGYSVSREKKESFPLTVTSAQKNPTAFYLCASNPSDTAGANVLTFGAGSRLTVL.

The rearrangement links TRBV18 to TRBJ1-1; D possibly corresponds to TRBD1 (6 bases). V was cut by 0 bases and J by 5 bases, with 13 bases left in between. Per the germline V gene, CDR1 is KGHSH and CDR2 is LQKENI. The CDR3 sequence is 15 residues long. The DNA of the CDR3 is TGTGCCAGCTCACCACCGGAGGGGGGGAGGACTGAAGCTTTCTTT. It yields the protein CASSPPEGGRTEAFF.

V usage is TRBV30 and J usage is TRBJ2-7, with a weak D call TRBD2 (7 bases). Germline V gives CDR1 GTSNPN, CDR2 SVGIG (reference sequence). The CDR3 totals 15 residues. The germline V and J ends were trimmed by 1 base and 3 bases, with 16 bases remaining between them. The CDR3 nucleotides are TGTGCCTGGAGTGGTGGGGGGGCTGCCATCTACGAGCAGTACTTC. This translates into CAWSGGGAAIYEQYF.

The chain couples TRBV30 to TRBJ2-1; 8 bases agree with TRBD2. Losses at the gene ends were 2 bases for V and 0 bases for J; bases not matched to a gene: 9. The CDR3 runs 17 residues. Germline values: CDR1 GTSNPN, CDR2 SVGIG (reference sequence). The CDR3 bases are TGTGCCTGGAGTCCACGTATTGCGGGAGGCTCCTACAATGAGCAGTTCTTC. This gives the protein CAWSPRIAGGSYNEQFF.

The chain uses TRBV9 and TRBJ2-7, with TRBD2 matching 11 bases. Germline V gives CDR1 SGDLS, CDR2 YYNGEE. CDR3 length equals 14 residues. V dropped 4 bases and J dropped 3; count of bases not matched to a gene: 3. For the CDR3, the DNA is TGTGCCAGCAGCCCGGGACTAGCGGTCTACGAGCAGTACTTC. Translating gives CASSPGLAVYEQYF.

This sequence joins TRBV30 and TRBJ1-6, with TRBD1 matching over 7 bases. Germline lookup yields CDR1 GTSNPN and CDR2 SVGIG (reference sequence). The J segment lost 7 bases and the V segment lost 4 bases, leaving 7 bases of the junction unmatched. There are 14 residues in the CDR3. As DNA, the CDR3 is TGTGCCTGGACGCGGGACAGATCAAATTCACCCCTCCACTTT. Its translation: CAWTRDRSNSPLHF. Full variable domain (outside the CDR3, taken from reference TRBV30 and TRBJ1-6): SQTIHQWPATLVQPVGSPLSLECTVEGTSNPNLYWYRQAAGRGLQLLFYSVGIGQISSEVPQNLSASRPQDRQFILSSKKLLLSDSGFYLCAWTRDRSNSPLHFGNGTRLTVT.

The chain joins TRBV6-6 to TRBJ1-2; 8 positions agree with TRBD1. V shed 6 bases and J 8 bases; nucleotides not matched to a gene: 11. Germline V gene sequence: CDR1 MNHNY, CDR2 SVGAGI (reference sequence). The CDR3 covers 14 residues. CDR3 nucleotides: TGTGCCAGCAGGCCCGGGACAGGCGAGAAGGGCTACACCTTC. It translates to CASRPGTGEKGYTF.

The chain links TRBV7-9 to TRBJ2-1, with 11 bases fitting TRBD2. CDR3 length: 17 residues. Germline V gives CDR1 SEHNR, CDR2 FQNEAQ (reference sequence). The J segment lost 5 bases and the V segment lost 5 bases, leaving 11 bases of the junction unmatched. This CDR3 reads CASSIGVGTSGHNEQFF. The CDR3 nucleotides are TGTGCCAGCAGCATTGGGGTAGGGACTAGCGGTCACAATGAGCAGTTCTTC.

The chain links TRBV5-1 to TRBJ2-1, with 9 bases matching TRBD1. The V segment lost 1 base and the J segment 6 bases; nucleotides outside the gene matches: 5. Germline assignment: CDR1 SGHRS and CDR2 YFSETQ. This CDR3 spans 15 amino acids. The chain's CDR3 is CASSLKQGAGNEQFF. In DNA, the CDR3 is TGCGCCAGCAGCTTGAAACAGGGGGCGGGCAATGAGCAGTTCTTC. Combining the CDR3 with reference TRBV5-1 and TRBJ2-1 gives the whole variable domain KAGVTQTPRYLIKTRGQQVTLSCSPISGHRSVSWYQQTPGQGLQFLFEYFSETQRNKGNFPGRFSGRQFSNSRSEMNVSTLELGDSALYLCASSLKQGAGNEQFFGPGTRLTVL.

As for this clone: An end of the junction does not agree with germline; a read error may underlie this. The CDR3 DNA sequence: TGCGGCGTTGGACAGGGGGCTGAAGGCTACACCTTC. Translation gives CGVGQGAEGYTF. The chain carries TRBV29-1 and TRBJ1-2, with 11 nucleotides matching TRBD1. The CDR3 has 12 residues. The germline V gene encodes CDR1 SQVTM and CDR2 ANQGSEA.

The V gene is TRBV30, the J gene TRBJ2-5, with 9 bases identical to TRBD2. There are 15 residues in the CDR3. With V trimmed by 1 base and J by 2 bases, 5 bases remained unmatched. Germline assignment: CDR1 GTSNPN and CDR2 SVGIG (reference sequence). In DNA form, the CDR3 reads TGTGCCTGGAGTGGGCTAGCGGGGCGACAAGAGACCCAGTACTTC. This translates into CAWSGLAGRQETQYF.

The chain is built from TRBV7-3 and TRBJ2-3; D gene uncertain. This CDR3 has 13 amino acids. V was pared by 3 bases and J by 1 base, with 5 bases between. Per the germline V gene, CDR1 is SGHTA and CDR2 is FQGTGA. The CDR3 coding sequence is TGTGCCAGCAGCTTCTCTCGCACAGATACGCAGTATTTT. Translating it yields CASSFSRTDTQYF.

This chain uses TRBV7-9 with TRBJ1-1, with TRBD1 as a possible D gene (5 bases). This CDR3 has 16 amino acids. V lost 2 bases and J 1 base, leaving 14 bases between the germline ends. Germline CDR1 reads SEHNR; CDR2 reads FQNEAQ (reference sequence). CDR3 DNA sequence: TGTGCCAGCAGCTTAAGCAGGGTAAAAGGGAACACTGAAGCTTTCTTT. It yields the protein CASSLSRVKGNTEAFF. Using reference TRBV7-9 and TRBJ1-1 for the parts outside the CDR3, the full variable domain is DTGVSQNPRHKITKRGQNVTFRCDPISEHNRLYWYRQTLGQGPEFLTYFQNEAQLEKSRLLSDRFSAERPKGSFSTLEIQRTEQGDSAMYLCASSLSRVKGNTEAFFGQGTRLTVV.

The V gene is TRBV2, the J gene TRBJ2-2; TRBD1 agrees at 10 bases. Germline V lookup: CDR1 SNHLY, CDR2 FYNNEI. V dropped 3 bases and J dropped 1; count of bases not matched to a gene: 2. The CDR3 contains 16 residues. The CDR3 coding sequence is TGTGCCAGCAGTGACCGGGACAGGGGGAACACCGGGGAGCTGTTTTTT. This codes for CASSDRDRGNTGELFF.

The chain recombines TRBV5-1 with TRBJ1-1; D is ambiguous. This CDR3 spans 14 amino acids. CDR1 is SGHRS, CDR2 YFSETQ, per germline. V lost 4 bases, J lost 1 base, and 11 bases lay in between. DNA for the CDR3: TGCGCCAGCAGCCAAATCTCAGAGAACACTGAAGCTTTCTTT. It specifies CASSQISENTEAFF.

The chain has TRBV11-2 and TRBJ2-1, with 9 bases that match TRBD2. Per germline, CDR1 SGHAT and CDR2 FQNNGV. After removal of 5 bases from V and 3 bases from J, the junction contained 5 bases not matched to a gene. This CDR3 contains 15 residues. CDR3 sequence: CASSEGLADYNEQFF. The CDR3 DNA reads as TGTGCCAGCAGCGAGGGACTAGCTGACTACAATGAGCAGTTCTTC.

CDR3 residues: CASSLTGKVADTQYF. The DNA for the CDR3 is TGTGCCAGCAGCTTGACGGGAAAGGTCGCAGATACGCAGTATTTT. The chain is built from TRBV11-3 and TRBJ2-3; D perhaps matches TRBD2 (5 bases). CDR1 is SGHNT and CDR2 is YENEEA in the germline V gene. This CDR3 comprises 15 residues. The V and J ends lost 3 bases and 4 bases respectively, with 14 bases between them.

The chain uses TRBV6-5 and TRBJ2-5; D not certain. The CDR3 is made up of 12 amino acids. Germline loops: CDR1 MNHEY, CDR2 SVGAGI. The V gene lost 6 bases and the J gene lost 5 bases, with 10 bases spanning the gap. In nucleotides, the CDR3 is TGTGCCAGCAGCTCGACCGGGGAGACCCAGTACTTC. Protein: CASSSTGETQYF.

The rearrangement joins TRBV5-1 to TRBJ1-4; 8 bases are a match to TRBD1. The CDR3 has 13 residues. Germline CDR1 is SGHRS and CDR2 is YFSETQ. V trimming: 7 bases; J trimming: 5 bases; junction bases outside the gene matches: 4. The CDR3 reads CASAWTGNEKLFF. The CDR3 DNA reads as TGCGCCAGCGCCTGGACAGGGAATGAAAAACTGTTTTTT.

CDR3 in amino acids: CASSPRDRAYEQYF. As DNA, the CDR3 is TGTGCCAGCAGCCCCCGGGACAGGGCTTACGAGCAGTACTTC. The gene calls are TRBV9 and TRBJ2-7; TRBD1 agrees at 9 bases. The V gene end was trimmed by 4 bases and the J gene end by 4 bases; junction bases not matched to a gene: 6. In germline, CDR1 is SGDLS, CDR2 YYNGEE. The CDR3 extends over 14 amino acids.

V gene TRBV28 combines with J gene TRBJ1-5; D is perhaps TRBD1 (5 bases). Germline CDR1 MDHEN, CDR2 SYDVKM. The CDR3 covers 13 residues. Deletions cut 2 bases from V and 5 bases from J, with 7 bases between. The CDR3: CASSLGAYQPQHF. CDR3 in DNA: TGTGCCAGCAGTTTAGGGGCGTATCAGCCCCAGCATTTT.

The chain uses TRBV2 and TRBJ2-1; D possibly corresponds to TRBD1 (5 bases). Germline CDR1 reads SNHLY; CDR2 reads FYNNEI. The CDR3 spans 13 residues. V lost 11 bases to trimming and J lost 2 bases, with 13 bases between them. DNA for the CDR3: TGTGCCGGCCAGACAGTTCCCTACAATGAGCAGTTCTTC. Protein: CAGQTVPYNEQFF.

This rearrangement joins TRBV5-1 to TRBJ2-3, with 9 bases lining up with TRBD2. CDR1 is SGHRS, CDR2 YFSETQ, per germline. The CDR3 is made up of 15 amino acids. V shed 4 bases, J shed 5 bases, and the junction held 8 bases outside the gene matches. Here the CDR3 reads CASSVGSGRGDTQYF. CDR3 bases: TGCGCCAGCAGCGTCGGTAGCGGGAGAGGAGATACGCAGTATTTT.

This chain links TRBV10-1 with TRBJ2-2, with D possibly being TRBD1 (5 bases). The CDR3 is 13 amino acids. Germline-derived CDR1 and CDR2 are WNHNN and SYGVQD (reference sequence). Trimming shortened V by 5 bases and J by 6 bases, and 10 bases separated the two germline ends. CDR3 in amino acids: CASSQGYAGELFF. The CDR3 DNA sequence: TGCGCCAGCAGTCAGGGCTATGCCGGGGAGCTGTTTTTT.

The chain combines TRBV6-4 with TRBJ1-2; D is unresolved. Per germline, CDR1 MRHNA and CDR2 SNTAGT. The CDR3 extends over 15 amino acids. Trimming took 2 bases from V and 0 from J, leaving 10 bases between them. CDR3 nucleotides: TGTGCCAGCAGTGACAGAAGCGACGCTAACTATGGCTACACCTTC. It is translated as CASSDRSDANYGYTF.

The chain is built from TRBV19 and TRBJ1-1, with D tentatively TRBD1 (6 bases). CDR1 is LNHDA, CDR2 SQIVND, per germline (reference sequence). CDR3 length: 12 residues. V dropped 6 bases and J dropped 3 bases, with 8 bases sitting between them. CDR3 in amino acids: CASSWTDTEAFF. The DNA for the CDR3 is TGTGCCAGTAGCTGGACAGACACTGAAGCTTTCTTT.